Sequencing of this T cell receptor (beta chain) was carried out in a study of cytomegalovirus exposure and HLA in healthy donors. General study findings and limits: Associated with cytomegalovirus, according to the listing, were approximately 160 TCR beta chains.

Repertoires were generated with immunoSEQ multiplex PCR, while TCRdb's copy carries only in-frame clones and drops some. The sample has over 75,000 clones, around 85% seen once; the top ten hold more than 20%. The V gene lost 0 bases and the J gene lost 3 bases, with 16 bases spanning the gap. Germline V lookup: CDR1 SGDLS, CDR2 YYNGEE. The CDR3 consists of 16 residues. A few counts support this clone. The antigen remains unidentified. The chain has TRBV9 and TRBJ2-7, with D possibly TRBD2 on 6 matching bases. The clonotype originates from a man between 18 and 29 years old in good health and CMV-seropositive. The sample taken for sequencing was PBMCs. DNA for the CDR3: TGTGCCAGCAGCGTAGACTCGGGACTCCTAGACTACGAGCAGTACGTC. Amino acid sequence: CASSVDSGLLDYEQYV.